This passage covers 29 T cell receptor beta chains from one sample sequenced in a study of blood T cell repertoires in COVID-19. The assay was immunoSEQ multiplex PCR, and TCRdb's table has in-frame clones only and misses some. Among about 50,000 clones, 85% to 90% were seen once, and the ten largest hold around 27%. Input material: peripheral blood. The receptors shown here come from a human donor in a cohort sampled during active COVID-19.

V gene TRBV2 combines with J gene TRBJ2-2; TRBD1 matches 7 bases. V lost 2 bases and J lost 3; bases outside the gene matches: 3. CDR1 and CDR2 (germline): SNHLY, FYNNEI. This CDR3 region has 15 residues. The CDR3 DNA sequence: TGTGCCAGCAGTGAACGGGGACAGCACACCGGGGAGCTGTTTTTT. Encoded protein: CASSERGQHTGELFF.

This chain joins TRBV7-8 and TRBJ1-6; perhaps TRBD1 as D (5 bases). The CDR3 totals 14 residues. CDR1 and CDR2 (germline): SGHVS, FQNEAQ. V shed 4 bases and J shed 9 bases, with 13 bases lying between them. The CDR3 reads CASSYTGGGSPLHF. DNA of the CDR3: TGTGCCAGCAGCTACACAGGTGGTGGTTCACCCCTCCACTTT.

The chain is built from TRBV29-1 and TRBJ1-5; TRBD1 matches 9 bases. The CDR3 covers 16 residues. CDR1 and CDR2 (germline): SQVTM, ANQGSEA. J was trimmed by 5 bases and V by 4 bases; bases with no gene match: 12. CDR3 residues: CSVVVPGQGTHQPQHF. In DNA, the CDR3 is TGCAGCGTTGTCGTCCCGGGACAGGGTACGCATCAGCCCCAGCATTTT.

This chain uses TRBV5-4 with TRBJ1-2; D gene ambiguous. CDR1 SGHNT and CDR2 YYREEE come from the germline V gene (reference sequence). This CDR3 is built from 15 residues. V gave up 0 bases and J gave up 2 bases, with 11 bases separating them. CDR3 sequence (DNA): TGTGCCAGCAGCTTGGACCCCTCGGGGAACTATGGCTACACCTTC. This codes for CASSLDPSGNYGYTF.

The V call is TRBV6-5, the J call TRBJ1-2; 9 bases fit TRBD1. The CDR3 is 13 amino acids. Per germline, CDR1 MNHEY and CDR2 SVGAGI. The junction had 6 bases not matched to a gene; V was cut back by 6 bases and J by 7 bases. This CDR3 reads CASRDGTGSGYTF. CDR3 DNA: TGTGCCAGCAGAGATGGGACAGGGTCTGGCTACACCTTC.

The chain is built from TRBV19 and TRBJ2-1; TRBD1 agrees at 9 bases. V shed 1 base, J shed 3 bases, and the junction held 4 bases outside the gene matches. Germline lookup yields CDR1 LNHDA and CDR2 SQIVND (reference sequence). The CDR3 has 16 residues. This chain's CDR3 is CASSIGGQGIYNEQFF. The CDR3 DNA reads TGTGCCAGTAGTATAGGAGGACAGGGGATCTACAATGAGCAGTTCTTC.

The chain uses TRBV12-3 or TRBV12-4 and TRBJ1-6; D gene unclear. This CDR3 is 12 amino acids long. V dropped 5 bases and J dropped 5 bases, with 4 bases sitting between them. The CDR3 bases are TGTGCCAGCAGTCGAGATAATTCACCCCTCCACTTT. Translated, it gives CASSRDNSPLHF.

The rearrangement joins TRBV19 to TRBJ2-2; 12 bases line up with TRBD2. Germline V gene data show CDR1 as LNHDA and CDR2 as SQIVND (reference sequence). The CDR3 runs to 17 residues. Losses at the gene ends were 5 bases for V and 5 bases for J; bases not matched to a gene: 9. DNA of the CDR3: TGTGCCAGTAGTGGGAGGACTAGCGGGGTGGGGACCGGGGAGCTGTTTTTT. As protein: CASSGRTSGVGTGELFF.

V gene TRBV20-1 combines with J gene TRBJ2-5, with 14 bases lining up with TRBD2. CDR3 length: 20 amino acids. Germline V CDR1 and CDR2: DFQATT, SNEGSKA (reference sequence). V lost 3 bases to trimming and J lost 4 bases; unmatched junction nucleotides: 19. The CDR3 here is CSASAGGLAGGSLRRETQYF. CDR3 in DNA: TGCAGTGCTAGTGCCGGTGGACTAGCGGGAGGTAGTTTAAGAAGAGAGACCCAGTACTTC.

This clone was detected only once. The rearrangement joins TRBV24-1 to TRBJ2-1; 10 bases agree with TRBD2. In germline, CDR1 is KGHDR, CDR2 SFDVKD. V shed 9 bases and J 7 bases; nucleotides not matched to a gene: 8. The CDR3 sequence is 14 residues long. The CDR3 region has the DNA TGTGCCACCGGAAGCGGGAGGGCCTCGAATGAGCAGTTCTTC. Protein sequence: CATGSGRASNEQFF.

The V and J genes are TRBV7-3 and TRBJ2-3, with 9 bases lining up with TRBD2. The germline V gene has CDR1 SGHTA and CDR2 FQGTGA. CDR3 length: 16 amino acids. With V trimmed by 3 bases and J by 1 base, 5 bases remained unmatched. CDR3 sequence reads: CASSFNSGRGTDTQYF. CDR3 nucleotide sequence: TGTGCCAGCAGCTTCAATAGCGGGAGAGGCACAGATACGCAGTATTTT.

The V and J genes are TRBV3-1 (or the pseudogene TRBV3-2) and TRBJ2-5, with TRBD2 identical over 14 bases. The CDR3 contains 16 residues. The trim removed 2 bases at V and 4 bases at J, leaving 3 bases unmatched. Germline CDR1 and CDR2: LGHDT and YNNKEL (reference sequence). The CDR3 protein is CASSQFGTSGRETQYF. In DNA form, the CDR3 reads TGTGCCAGCAGCCAATTTGGGACTAGCGGGAGAGAGACCCAGTACTTC.

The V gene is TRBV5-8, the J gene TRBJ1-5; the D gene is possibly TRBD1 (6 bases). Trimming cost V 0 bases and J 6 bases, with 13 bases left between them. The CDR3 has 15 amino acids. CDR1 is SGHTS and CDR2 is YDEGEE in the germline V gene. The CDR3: CASSLASIGGQPQHF. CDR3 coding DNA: TGTGCCAGCAGCTTGGCCTCAATAGGGGGTCAGCCCCAGCATTTT.

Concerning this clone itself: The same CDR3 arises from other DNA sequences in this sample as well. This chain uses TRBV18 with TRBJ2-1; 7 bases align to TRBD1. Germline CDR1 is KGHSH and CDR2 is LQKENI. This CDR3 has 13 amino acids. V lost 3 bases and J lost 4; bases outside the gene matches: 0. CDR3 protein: CASSPGQYNEQFF. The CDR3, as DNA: TGTGCCAGCTCACCGGGACAGTACAATGAGCAGTTCTTC.

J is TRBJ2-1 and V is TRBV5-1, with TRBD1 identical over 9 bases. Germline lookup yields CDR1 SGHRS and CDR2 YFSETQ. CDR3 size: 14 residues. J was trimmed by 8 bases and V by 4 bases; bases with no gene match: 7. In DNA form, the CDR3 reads TGCGCCAGCAGCCCGGGACAGGGTCGCGATGAGCAGTTCTTC. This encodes CASSPGQGRDEQFF.

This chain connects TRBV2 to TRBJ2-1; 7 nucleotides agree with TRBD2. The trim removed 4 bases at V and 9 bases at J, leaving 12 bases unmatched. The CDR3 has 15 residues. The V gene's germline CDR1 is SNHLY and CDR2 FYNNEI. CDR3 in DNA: TGTGCCAGCAGTGTCGGGATAGCGGGTCTCGGTGAGCAGTTCTTC. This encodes CASSVGIAGLGEQFF.

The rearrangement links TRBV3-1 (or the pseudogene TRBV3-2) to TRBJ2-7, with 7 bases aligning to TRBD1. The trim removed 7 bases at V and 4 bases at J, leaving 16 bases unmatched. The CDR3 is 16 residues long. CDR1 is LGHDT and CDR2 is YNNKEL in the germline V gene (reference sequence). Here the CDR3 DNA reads TGTGCCAGCACCCCGCCCCGGGACAGCAATACTTACGAGCAGTACTTC. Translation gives CASTPPRDSNTYEQYF.

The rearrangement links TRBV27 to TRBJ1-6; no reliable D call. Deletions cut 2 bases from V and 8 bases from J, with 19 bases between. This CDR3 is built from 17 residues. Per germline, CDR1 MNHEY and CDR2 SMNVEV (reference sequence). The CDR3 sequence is CASSLGSTGIRDSPLHF. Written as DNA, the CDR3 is TGTGCCAGCAGTTTAGGCTCCACCGGGATTAGGGATTCACCCCTCCACTTT.

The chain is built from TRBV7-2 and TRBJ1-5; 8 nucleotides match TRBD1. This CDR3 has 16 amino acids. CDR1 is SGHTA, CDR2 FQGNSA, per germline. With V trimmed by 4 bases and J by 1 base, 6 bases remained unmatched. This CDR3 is CASSSGQGKSNQPQHF. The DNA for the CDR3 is TGTGCCAGCAGCTCCGGACAGGGAAAGAGCAATCAGCCCCAGCATTTT.

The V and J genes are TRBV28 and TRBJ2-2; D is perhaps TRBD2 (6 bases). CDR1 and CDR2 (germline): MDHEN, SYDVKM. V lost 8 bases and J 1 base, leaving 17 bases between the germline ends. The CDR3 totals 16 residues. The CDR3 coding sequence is TGTGCCAGCCGCCCGGGGGTAGGGGAGAACACCGGGGAGCTGTTTTTT. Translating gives CASRPGVGENTGELFF.

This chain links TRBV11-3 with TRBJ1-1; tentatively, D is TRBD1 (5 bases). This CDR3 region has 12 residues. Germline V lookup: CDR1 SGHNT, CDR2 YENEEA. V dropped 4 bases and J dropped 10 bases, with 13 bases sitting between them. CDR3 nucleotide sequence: TGTGCCAGCAGCTCGAGGAGGGGTACAGCTTTCTTT. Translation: CASSSRRGTAFF.

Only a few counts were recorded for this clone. The CDR3 sequence is CAIRGQVGSPLHF. The CDR3 DNA sequence: TGTGCCATCAGGGGACAGGTTGGTTCACCCCTCCACTTT. The chain links TRBV10-3 to TRBJ1-6; 8 positions match TRBD1. Germline lookup yields CDR1 ENHRY and CDR2 SYGVKD. V dropped 6 bases and J dropped 9; count of bases not matched to a gene: 4. The CDR3 consists of 13 residues.

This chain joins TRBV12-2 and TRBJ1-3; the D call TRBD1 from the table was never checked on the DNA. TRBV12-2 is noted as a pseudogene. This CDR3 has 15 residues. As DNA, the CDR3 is TGTGCAAGTCGCTTACGGCCAGGCTCTGGAAACACCATATATTTT. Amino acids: CASRLRPGSGNTIYF.

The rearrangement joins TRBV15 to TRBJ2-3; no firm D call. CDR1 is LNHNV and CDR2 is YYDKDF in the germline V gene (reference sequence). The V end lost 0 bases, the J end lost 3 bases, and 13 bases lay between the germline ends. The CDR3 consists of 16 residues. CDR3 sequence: CATSRDRPGVTDTQYF. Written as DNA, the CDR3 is TGTGCCACCAGCAGAGATAGGCCCGGAGTAACAGATACGCAGTATTTT. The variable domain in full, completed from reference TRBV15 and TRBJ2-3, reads DAMVIQNPRYQVTQFGKPVTLSCSQTLNHNVMYWYQQKSSQAPKLLFHYYDKDFNNEADTPDNFQSRRPNTSFCFLDIRSPGLGDTAMYLCATSRDRPGVTDTQYFGPGTRLTVL.

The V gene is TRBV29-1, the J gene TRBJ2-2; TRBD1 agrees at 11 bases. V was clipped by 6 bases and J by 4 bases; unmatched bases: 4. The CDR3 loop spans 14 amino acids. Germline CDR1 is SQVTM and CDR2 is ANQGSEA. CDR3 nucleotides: TGCAGCGTGGGGGACAGGGGGAGCACCGGGGAGCTGTTTTTT. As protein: CSVGDRGSTGELFF.

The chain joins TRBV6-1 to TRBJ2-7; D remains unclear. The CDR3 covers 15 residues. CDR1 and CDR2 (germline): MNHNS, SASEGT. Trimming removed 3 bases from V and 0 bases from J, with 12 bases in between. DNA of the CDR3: TGTGCCAGCAGTGATCTCCCCCCGTCCTCCTACGAGCAGTACTTC. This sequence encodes CASSDLPPSSYEQYF.

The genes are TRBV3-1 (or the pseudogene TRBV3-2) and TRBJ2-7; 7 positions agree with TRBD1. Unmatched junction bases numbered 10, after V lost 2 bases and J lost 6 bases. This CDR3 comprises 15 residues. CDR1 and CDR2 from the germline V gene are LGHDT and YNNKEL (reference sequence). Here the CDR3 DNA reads TGTGCCAGCAGCCAAACTCGTTTTCCAGGGGGCGAGCAGTACGTC. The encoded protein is CASSQTRFPGGEQYV.

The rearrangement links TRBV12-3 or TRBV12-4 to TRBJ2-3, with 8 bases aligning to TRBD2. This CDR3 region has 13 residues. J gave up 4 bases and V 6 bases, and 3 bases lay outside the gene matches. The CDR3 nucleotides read TGTGCCAGCAGGACGGGGGGGTCAGATACGCAGTATTTT. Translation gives CASRTGGSDTQYF.

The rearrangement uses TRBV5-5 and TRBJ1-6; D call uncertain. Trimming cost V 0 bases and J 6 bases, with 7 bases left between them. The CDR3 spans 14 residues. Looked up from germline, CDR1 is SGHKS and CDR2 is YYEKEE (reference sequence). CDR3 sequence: CASSLVESNSPLHF. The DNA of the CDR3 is TGTGCCAGCAGCTTGGTAGAGAGTAATTCACCCCTCCACTTT.